This T cell receptor (beta chain) was identified during a study of cytomegalovirus exposure and HLA in healthy donors. Findings and caveats of the study: It has been reported that TCR beta sequences accurately predicted the HLA-A and HLA-B alleles of most subjects. The study put under 200 TCR beta chains on its list as cytomegalovirus-associated. Most likely, a cluster of highly shared sequence variants arose as a sequencing artifact.

This clone was seen only once. Its target is unknown. Primers for the PCR totalled 60 Vbeta and 13 Jbeta. Sequenced by immunoSEQ multiplex PCR; TCRdb stores in-frame clones only, minus some. The repertoire holds fewer than 350,000 clones, with roughly 89% as singletons. Germline CDR1 SGHTS, CDR2 YDEGEE. The CDR3 runs to 14 residues. The V and J ends lost 4 bases and 1 base respectively, with 11 bases between them. Sequencing input: PBMCs. The receptor was derived from a woman between 18 and 29 years old in good health and CMV-seronegative. The V and J genes are TRBV5-8 and TRBJ1-1; D ambiguous. The CDR3 reads CASSVGLGNTEAFF. The CDR3 DNA is TGTGCCAGCAGCGTCGGACTGGGGAACACTGAAGCTTTCTTT.